This entry describes one TCR beta chain. This clone's antigen is unknown. No much larger clone is present one base from it, and per-base qualities are unavailable. Each collaborating institution followed its own protocols to collect whole blood in K2EDTA tubes. Collaborator samples were shipped for TCRbeta analysis as frozen whole blood, isolated PBMCs, or DNA extracted from either sample type. This sample is drawn from a study of blood T cell repertoires in COVID-19 (dated by TCRdb to the early 2020s). With regard to the full study: Collaborator samples came from the United States, Italy and Spain and covered acute and convalescent phases of COVID-19. Samples were obtained from the ongoing ImmuneRACE study (first 160 participants) and from over a thousand subjects provided by 6 global collaborators. A freely available public database, intended as a resource for researchers studying the immune response to SARS-CoV-2, is where the repertoires were released. HLA class I and class II types, where available, came from metadata supplied by the sample provider rather than from assay-based typing. The dataset comprised deeply sampled blood TCRbeta repertoires from subjects exposed to, actively infected with, or recovered from COVID-19. The prospective study material was composed of cDNA or gDNA derived from T cells, B-cell-depleted T cells, or PBMCs. A de-identified subject ID, COVID-19 status, age in years and sex were almost always included in the sample metadata. Findings and caveats that apply to the study as a whole: Clinical and demographic metadata were provided uncurated, with the amount varying by source and participant.

V loses 0 bases, J loses 4 bases, and the germline ends lie 9 bases apart. CDR1 LNHDA and CDR2 SQIVND are derived from the germline V gene (reference sequence). Inclusive of the bounding cysteine and phenylalanine, the CDR3 is 15 residues long. Kept here is only the CDR3 DNA, which spans 45 bases and is read in frame from base 1. TCRbeta CDR3 regions were amplified from genomic DNA by means of the immunoSEQ Assay, a bias-controlled multiplex PCR. In the authors' own workflow: The number of nucleated cells in each sample was estimated by amplification of reference gene primers within the assay. To quantify the absolute abundance of each unique TCRbeta CDR3 rearrangement, sequence reads were collapsed and filtered. For each sample, productive Simpson clonality was calculated as the square root of Simpson's diversity index over productive rearrangements. TCRdb holds this immuneACCESS table with in-frame rearrangements only. Some clones are missing; in checked studies, unresolved V genes explain under half, and the rest has no known cause. D and trimming were read from the DNA, whereas the V and J calls and clone size are those reported in that table. The table for this sample lists 79,000 or so clones; approximately 86% of them were counted only once. The top ten clonotypes cover over 15% of the sample.

The sample consisted of peripheral blood. The clonotype originates from a human donor in a cohort sampled during active COVID-19. This chain joins TRBV19 to TRBJ2-2, with the D gene too uncertain to name. The encoded CDR3 is CASSIDPGGTGELFF. The nucleotides read TGTGCCAGTAGTATAGATCCGGGTGGCACCGGGGAGCTGTTTTTT.